This T cell receptor beta chain is from a study of T cells in Graves' hyperthyroidism and ophthalmopathy. It was RNA transcripts that yielded the amplified TCR beta CDR3 regions. The TCR CDR3 was amplified in a first-round RT-PCR using the HTBI primer set. From the multiplex PCR reads, TCRdb called clonotypes with MiXCR, one entry per CDR3 protein. The repertoire holds hundreds of thousands of distinct CDR3 sequences, with less than 25% as singletons. Germline V gene sequence: CDR1 SGHNT, CDR2 YENEEA. The CDR3 runs 17 residues. Trimming at V came to 3 bases and at J to 1 base, leaving 6 bases not matched to a gene. General observations from the study: For ophthalmopathy, model prediction preceded onset by a median 6.5 months. From stable hyperthyroidism, ophthalmopathy was separated by a 13 V-J model.

The sample holds a few counts of this clonotype. Its antigen is as yet unknown. This TCR derives from a man aged 25-40 years with Graves' ophthalmopathy. Sequenced input: blood. V and J are TRBV11-3 and TRBJ1-1; 12 bases map to TRBD1. The CDR3 bases are TGTGCCAGCAGCTTGGGGGGGACAGGGGGCAAGAACACTGAAGCTTTCTTT. It yields the protein CASSLGGTGGKNTEAFF.